A selection of T cell receptor beta chains follows, all from one sample in a study of T cell responses to AZD1222 COVID-19 vaccine. TCRdb's copy holds only in-frame clones and misses some; the assay was immunoSEQ multiplex PCR. Of 200,000 or so clones in the sample, approximately 93% are singletons; the top ten hold about 1%. The sequenced sample was peripheral blood, obtained 28 days after the second AZD1222 dose. These TCRs come from an adult who received the AZD1222 COVID-19 vaccine. Each CDR3 is given with its conserved first and last residue. The D gene is left open where the match is weak. Only some rows state a clone size, as once, few, many or a class for expanded clones.

clone_size	v_call	cdr3_length	j_call	d_call	cdr3_aa	cdr3_nt
.	TRBV6-2/TRBV6-3	15	TRBJ1-5	TRBD1	CASSRGQGGSQPQHF	TGTGCCAGCAGCCGGGGACAGGGCGGGTCTCAGCCCCAGCATTTT
.	TRBV20-1	10	TRBJ2-7	.	CSANTYEQYF	TGCAGTGCCAATACCTACGAGCAGTACTTC
.	TRBV7-9	14	TRBJ2-6	.	CASIRSSGANVLTF	TGTGCCAGCATCCGGAGCTCTGGGGCCAACGTCCTGACTTTC
.	TRBV5-6	14	TRBJ1-3	.	CASSLQGSGNTIYF	TGTGCCAGCAGCTTGCAGGGCTCTGGAAACACCATATATTTT
.	TRBV27	14	TRBJ2-5	TRBD1	CASSQHGTVETQYF	TGTGCCAGCAGTCAACACGGGACAGTAGAGACCCAGTACTTC
.	TRBV9	14	TRBJ2-1	.	CASSSWTGTNEQFF	TGTGCCAGCAGCTCCTGGACCGGGACCAATGAGCAGTTCTTC
.	TRBV30	14	TRBJ1-6	.	CACFVGGLFPPLHF	TGTGCCTGCTTCGTTGGGGGGCTTTTTCCACCCCTCCACTTT
.	TRBV10-3	15	TRBJ1-5	TRBD1	CAISETGQGVQPQHF	TGTGCCATCAGTGAGACGGGACAGGGAGTCCAGCCCCAGCATTTT
once	TRBV11-2	13	TRBJ1-2	TRBD1	CASSRQGIDGYTF	TGTGCCAGCAGCAGACAGGGAATCGATGGCTACACCTTC
.	TRBV6-1	17	TRBJ1-6	.	CASSEYFLGEYNSPLHF	TGTGCCAGCAGTGAATATTTCTTGGGCGAATATAATTCACCCCTCCACTTT
.	TRBV20-1	11	TRBJ1-6	.	CSARNEAPLHF	TGCAGTGCTAGAAATGAGGCGCCCCTCCACTTT
.	TRBV5-1	14	TRBJ1-1	.	CASSLVADGTEAFF	TGCGCCAGCAGCTTGGTCGCAGATGGCACTGAAGCTTTCTTT
.	TRBV19	13	TRBJ1-1	.	CASSIWGGTEAFF	TGTGCCAGTAGTATCTGGGGCGGCACTGAAGCTTTCTTT
.	TRBV27	13	TRBJ1-2	.	CASSLTGNYGYTF	TGTGCCAGCAGTTTGACAGGCAACTATGGCTACACCTTC
.	TRBV14	14	TRBJ1-1	.	CASSQGVAVTEAFF	TGTGCCAGCAGCCAAGGGGTCGCGGTAACTGAAGCTTTCTTT
.	TRBV4-3	15	TRBJ2-3	.	CASSPRTMGTDTQYF	TGCGCCAGCAGCCCTAGGACAATGGGCACGGATACGCAGTATTTT
.	TRBV19	13	TRBJ1-5	TRBD1	CASSIQGGQPQHF	TGTGCCAGTAGTATCCAGGGGGGTCAGCCCCAGCATTTT
.	TRBV30	12	TRBJ2-1	.	CAWSVTPNEQFF	TGTGCCTGGAGTGTAACCCCTAATGAGCAGTTCTTC
once	TRBV3-1/TRBV3-2	16	TRBJ1-5	TRBD1	CASSQAGGGSNQPQHF	TGTGCCAGCAGCCAAGCAGGAGGGGGCAGCAATCAGCCCCAGCATTTT
once	TRBV6-6	14	TRBJ2-7	TRBD1	CASRGQGIGYEQYF	TGTGCCAGCAGAGGACAGGGGATAGGATACGAGCAGTACTTC
.	TRBV14	15	TRBJ2-3	.	CASSQAQISTDTQYF	TGTGCCAGCAGCCAGGCTCAGATTAGCACAGATACGCAGTATTTT
.	TRBV5-1	13	TRBJ1-2	.	CASSLEAAYGYTF	TGCGCCAGCAGCTTGGAGGCGGCATATGGCTACACCTTC
.	TRBV3-1/TRBV3-2	12	TRBJ2-4	.	CATRAPGNIQYF	TGTGCCACCCGAGCCCCGGGTAACATTCAGTACTTC
.	TRBV4-2	17	TRBJ2-1	.	CASSHPRGDTTYNEQFF	TGTGCCAGCAGCCATCCCAGAGGGGACACGACCTACAATGAGCAGTTCTTC
.	TRBV2	14	TRBJ1-4	TRBD1	CASSPGGANEKLFF	TGTGCCAGCAGTCCAGGGGGTGCTAATGAAAAACTGTTTTTT
.	TRBV7-8	13	TRBJ1-2	TRBD1	CASSSGQRYGYTF	TGTGCCAGCAGCTCGGGACAGAGATATGGCTACACCTTC
few	TRBV6-1	14	TRBJ1-5	.	CASSERHGNQPQHF	TGTGCCAGCAGTGAACGCCATGGGAATCAGCCCCAGCATTTT
once	TRBV27	12	TRBJ2-2	.	CASSWNTGELFF	TGTGCCAGCAGCTGGAACACCGGGGAGCTGTTTTTT
.	TRBV6-2/TRBV6-3	17	TRBJ1-2	TRBD1	CASSPNRQQGRDYGYTF	TGTGCCAGCAGTCCCAACCGCCAACAGGGGAGAGACTATGGCTACACCTTC
.	TRBV6-1	15	TRBJ1-1	.	CASSEGWGGNTEAFF	TGTGCCAGCAGTGAAGGGTGGGGAGGGAACACTGAAGCTTTCTTT
.	TRBV19	14	TRBJ1-1	.	CASSKGYVGSEAFF	TGTGCCAGTAGTAAGGGATATGTGGGTTCTGAAGCTTTCTTT
.	TRBV7-2	14	TRBJ2-7	TRBD1	CASSRRTGGHEQYF	TGTGCCAGCAGTCGCCGGACAGGGGGCCACGAGCAGTACTTC
.	TRBV28	14	TRBJ2-1	TRBD2	CASSFQRGWDEQFF	TGTGCCAGCAGTTTTCAGCGGGGGTGGGATGAGCAGTTCTTC
.	TRBV19	15	TRBJ1-1	TRBD1	CASREAGTAGTEAFF	TGTGCCAGTAGGGAAGCGGGGACAGCGGGCACTGAAGCTTTCTTT
.	TRBV5-1	17	TRBJ1-6	.	CASSLAFYGGPNSPLHF	TGCGCCAGCAGCTTGGCCTTTTACGGTGGGCCCAATTCACCCCTCCACTTT
.	TRBV19	16	TRBJ2-1	.	CASSLSAPSSYNEQFF	TGTGCCAGTAGCCTGTCGGCCCCCAGCTCCTACAATGAGCAGTTCTTC
.	TRBV23-1	16	TRBJ2-7	TRBD1	CASSQSGTGGLDEQYF	TGCGCCAGCAGTCAATCTGGGACAGGGGGTCTCGACGAGCAGTACTTC
.	TRBV15	15	TRBJ1-5	.	CATSRAIVGSPPQHF	TGTGCCACCAGCAGAGCGATTGTCGGGAGTCCGCCCCAGCATTTT
.	TRBV14	14	TRBJ1-1	TRBD1	CASSHLTGATEAFF	TGTGCCAGCAGCCATCTCACAGGGGCCACTGAAGCTTTCTTT
.	TRBV4-1	15	TRBJ1-2	.	CASSQEGRDRRGYTF	TGCGCCAGCAGCCAAGAGGGCAGGGACCGAAGGGGCTACACCTTC
.	TRBV11-2	14	TRBJ1-2	.	CASSLAGTIYGYTF	TGTGCCAGCAGCTTAGCGGGCACCATCTATGGCTACACCTTC
.	TRBV28	15	TRBJ2-2	.	CASSTPHDGTGELFF	TGTGCCAGCAGTACACCTCACGACGGGACCGGGGAGCTGTTTTTT
.	TRBV19	17	TRBJ1-6	TRBD1	CASSIDPPGGWNSPLHF	TGTGCCAGTAGTATAGACCCTCCAGGGGGATGGAATTCACCCCTCCACTTT
.	TRBV28	17	TRBJ1-4	TRBD1	CASSFPRQGGNNEKLFF	TGTGCCAGCAGTTTCCCGCGACAGGGCGGGAATAATGAAAAACTGTTTTTT
once	TRBV3-1/TRBV3-2	15	TRBJ1-5	.	CASSATWSSNQPQHF	TGTGCCAGCAGTGCCACGTGGAGCAGCAATCAGCCCCAGCATTTT
.	TRBV19	15	TRBJ2-1	TRBD1	CASRTPGQGYNEQFF	TGTGCCAGTAGAACTCCGGGACAGGGGTACAATGAGCAGTTCTTC